In this sample, the clone carrying this T cell receptor (beta chain) turned up once. Its specificity is not known. With V trimmed by 6 bases and J by 7 bases, 15 bases remained unmatched. Looked up from germline, CDR1 is SEHNR and CDR2 is FQNEAQ (reference sequence). The CDR3 is made up of 16 amino acids. Measured with immunoSEQ multiplex PCR; TCRdb has only the in-frame clones, and not every one. This sample has around 80,000 clones, with approximately 96% found just once. These data come from a study of cytomegalovirus exposure and HLA in healthy donors. Study-wide results and limits: Per published reports, the classifier diagnosed cytomegalovirus status with high specificity and sensitivity. 150 or so TCR beta chains were listed as cytomegalovirus-associated.

The gene calls are TRBV7-9 and TRBJ2-1, with 7 bases that match TRBD2. Sequenced: PBMCs. This receptor was taken from a young woman in good health and CMV-seronegative. The CDR3 bases are TGTGCCAGCAGACACCCGGGCGGGGGTCGGATAAATGAGCAGTTCTTC. Translating it yields CASRHPGGGRINEQFF.